These 17 T cell receptor beta chains share one sample of origin, sequenced in a study of vaccination and CD4 T cells after COVID-19. The antigens these receptors bind are not known. Treatment indicated: 10-day PBMC culture with coronavirus spike peptide pools or control peptides (ViraFEST assay). It was before the COVID-19 pandemic (2011-2018) that the unexposed donor's CD4+ T cells were collected. Sequenced with the Oncomine TCR Beta short-read assay was DNA taken from cultured CD4+ T cells. The template was genomic DNA from cultured CD4+ T cells. Via MiXCR, TCRdb re-called the PCR reads, giving one row per CDR3 protein. This sample has 9,000 to 10,000 distinct CDR3 sequences, with about 32% found just once. The sample consisted of CD4+ T cells from blood, cultured in vitro. Every receptor here comes from a human donor in good health.

This clonotype was seen a few times. The rearrangement uses TRBV20-1 and TRBJ2-7, with TRBD2 matching over 10 bases. This CDR3 comprises 14 residues. Germline V lookup: CDR1 DFQATT, CDR2 SNEGSKA (reference sequence). Losses at the gene ends were 6 bases for V and 6 bases for J; bases not matched to a gene: 11. CDR3 sequence: CSAGETSGRVEQYF. The CDR3 DNA sequence: TGCAGTGCGGGAGAGACTAGCGGGCGCGTCGAGCAGTACTTC.

CDR3 loop: CASTSVSGGRPWDEQFF. The DNA for the CDR3 is TGTGCCAGCACGTCAGTTTCGGGCGGGCGCCCCTGGGATGAGCAGTTCTTC. J is TRBJ2-1 and V is TRBV6-1; TRBD2 might be the D (5 bases). Germline V gene data show CDR1 as MNHNS and CDR2 as SASEGT. V was trimmed by 7 bases and J by 8 bases, leaving 27 bases between them. This CDR3 has 17 residues.

This clonotype was observed once. This chain uses TRBV20-1 with TRBJ2-3, with 8 bases lining up with TRBD1. Germline trimming cut 3 bases from V and 4 bases from J; bases unmatched to any gene: 3. The CDR3 contains 13 residues. Germline V lookup: CDR1 DFQATT, CDR2 SNEGSKA (reference sequence). The CDR3 reads CSARSGGADTQYF. CDR3 in DNA: TGCAGTGCTAGGTCAGGGGGCGCAGATACGCAGTATTTT.

This clonotype occurred a few times. The chain is built from TRBV6-2 or TRBV6-3 and TRBJ2-2; D assignment may be TRBD1 or TRBD2 (5 bases each). The CDR3 has 15 residues. Trimming stripped 4 bases from V and 6 bases from J, with 15 bases between. The germline gives CDR1 MNHEY, CDR2 SVGEGT. The CDR3 bases are TGTGCCAGCAGTTCCGGGGCTACCTGGGCCGGGGAGCTGTTTTTT. This sequence encodes CASSSGATWAGELFF.

This clonotype has only a few counts. The J gene is TRBJ2-7, the V gene TRBV7-6, with a possible D match to TRBD1 (6 bases). The CDR3 contains 18 residues. The V gene lost 5 bases and the J gene lost 2 bases, with 25 bases spanning the gap. The germline CDR1 and CDR2 sequences are SGHVS and FNYEAQ. CDR3 region: CASSLILGPGAATYEQYF. CDR3 sequence (DNA): TGTGCCAGCAGCCTTATATTGGGGCCAGGGGCTGCGACCTACGAGCAGTACTTC. Complete variable domain (other parts from reference TRBV7-6 and TRBJ2-7): GAGVSQSPRYKVTKRGQDVALRCDPISGHVSLYWYRQALGQGPEFLTYFNYEAQQDKSGLPNDRFSAERPEGSISTLTIQRTEQRDSAMYRCASSLILGPGAATYEQYFGPGTRLTVT.

This clonotype is labeled as medium-sized. This sequence joins TRBV24-1 and TRBJ1-1, with 7 positions matching TRBD1. This CDR3 has 14 residues. J lost 4 bases, V lost 2 bases, and 3 bases had no gene match. Germline lookup yields CDR1 KGHDR and CDR2 SFDVKD. The CDR3 sequence is CATSDSGGTTEAFF. CDR3 nucleotide sequence: TGTGCCACCAGTGATTCAGGGGGGACCACTGAAGCTTTCTTT.

This rearrangement joins TRBV28 to TRBJ2-5; TRBD1 might be the D (5 bases). Trimming shortened V by 5 bases and J by 1 base, and 11 bases separated the two germline ends. Germline V lookup: CDR1 MDHEN, CDR2 SYDVKM. The CDR3 loop spans 14 amino acids. Here the CDR3 reads CASSADIFQETQYF. Written as DNA, the CDR3 is TGTGCCAGCAGTGCGGACATCTTCCAAGAGACCCAGTACTTC.

Within the sample, this clonotype is medium-sized. The chain is built from TRBV20-1 and TRBJ2-3, with D possibly being TRBD2 (5 bases). This CDR3 has 17 amino acids. V lost 2 bases to trimming and J lost 0 bases, with 18 bases between them. Germline CDR1 reads DFQATT; CDR2 reads SNEGSKA (reference sequence). The CDR3 nucleotides read TGCAGTGCTAGAAGTCACGGCCCAGCGGCTAGCACAGATACGCAGTATTTT. It is translated as CSARSHGPAASTDTQYF.

This clonotype was seen a few times. V is TRBV6-2 or TRBV6-3 and J is TRBJ2-5; TRBD1 matches at 9 bases. The ends lost 4 bases at V and 0 bases at J; junction bases unmatched: 6. Germline assignment: CDR1 MNHEY and CDR2 SVGEGT. This CDR3 is built from 16 residues. The CDR3 bases are TGTGCCAGCAGTTCCCCGGGACAGGGCTACCAAGAGACCCAGTACTTC. The encoded protein is CASSSPGQGYQETQYF.

The V call is TRBV18, the J call TRBJ2-3, with no clear D. Looked up from germline, CDR1 is KGHSH and CDR2 is LQKENI. The CDR3 has 15 amino acids. Between the trimmed V and J ends, which lost 5 bases and 5 bases, there was a span of 17 bases. CDR3 loop: CASSLEKAIEDTQYF. DNA for the CDR3: TGTGCCAGCTCATTAGAGAAAGCCATCGAAGATACGCAGTATTTT.

Only a few counts were recorded for this clonotype. This chain uses TRBV7-3 with TRBJ1-6; D might be TRBD1 (5 bases). CDR1 and CDR2 (germline): SGHTA, FQGTGA. V lost 6 bases to trimming and J lost 7 bases, with 10 bases between them. The CDR3 has 13 amino acids. The chain's CDR3 is CASRGQPNSPLHF. The DNA of the CDR3 is TGTGCCAGCAGGGGGCAGCCAAATTCACCCCTCCACTTT.

The chain recombines TRBV29-1 with TRBJ2-3; no firm D call. This CDR3 spans 12 amino acids. V lost 3 bases and J lost 4, with 8 bases in between. Looked up from germline, CDR1 is SQVTM and CDR2 is ANQGSEA. The CDR3 nucleotides read TGCAGCGTTGATAGGGTTCCAGATACGCAGTATTTT. Encoded protein: CSVDRVPDTQYF.

The rearrangement links TRBV7-9 to TRBJ1-1; perhaps TRBD1 as D (5 bases). Germline loops: CDR1 SEHNR, CDR2 FQNEAQ (reference sequence). V gave up 1 base and J gave up 1 base, with 7 bases separating them. This CDR3 is 14 amino acids long. CDR3: CASSLGGRNTEAFF. CDR3 DNA: TGTGCCAGCAGCTTAGGGGGGAGGAACACTGAAGCTTTCTTT.

This chain joins TRBV7-6 and TRBJ2-3; TRBD2 matches at 7 bases. Germline V gene sequence: CDR1 SGHVS, CDR2 FNYEAQ. The CDR3 has 17 residues. Trimming cost V 0 bases and J 2 bases; bases outside gene matches: 8. The CDR3 DNA is TGTGCCAGCAGCTTAGCGTCGGGAGGACCGCTCACAGATACGCAGTATTTT. Its protein is CASSLASGGPLTDTQYF.

This clonotype was seen a few times. This chain connects TRBV6-2 or TRBV6-3 to TRBJ2-7; 9 nucleotides align to TRBD2. From germline, CDR1 is MNHEY and CDR2 SVGEGT. This CDR3 region has 16 residues. After removal of 2 bases from V and 5 bases from J, the junction contained 10 bases not matched to a gene. CDR3 coding DNA: TGTGCCAGCAGTTACCCAAGTAGCGGGAGACCAAACGAGCAGTACTTC. Its translation: CASSYPSSGRPNEQYF.

This clonotype was picked up a small number of times. CDR3 nucleotide sequence: TGTGCCAGCAGCTTATACAGGGGCGACACTGAAGCTTTCTTT. Protein: CASSLYRGDTEAFF. The chain combines TRBV7-2 with TRBJ1-1, with TRBD1 matching over 7 bases. This CDR3 region has 14 residues. V lost 2 bases and J lost 3; bases outside the gene matches: 3. CDR1 and CDR2 (germline): SGHTA, FQGNSA.

The chain recombines TRBV7-9 with TRBJ1-2, with 9 bases lining up with TRBD1. Germline CDR1 reads SEHNR; CDR2 reads FQNEAQ (reference sequence). There are 15 residues in the CDR3. The trim removed 6 bases at V and 8 bases at J, leaving 13 bases unmatched. CDR3 loop: CASSQTSGTGFGYTF. The CDR3 DNA is TGTGCCAGCAGTCAAACCTCCGGGACAGGGTTCGGCTACACCTTC.